The sequence of this T cell receptor beta chain was determined in a study of T cells in Graves' hyperthyroidism and ophthalmopathy. RNA transcripts yielded amplified TCR beta CDR3 regions. A first-round RT-PCR of the TCR CDR3 used the HTBI primer set. TCRdb used MiXCR to reprocess the multiplex PCR reads, holding one entry per CDR3 protein. In the table there are about 840,000 distinct CDR3 sequences, 38% of which are singletons. This clonotype appeared many times. In germline, CDR1 is SGHVS, CDR2 FQNEAQ. Trimming cost V 1 base and J 6 bases, with 15 bases left between them. The CDR3 contains 15 residues. Each patient was aged 18 to 65 and had newly diagnosed hyperthyroidism of under 2 months' duration. Uncontrolled infection, other autoimmune disease, pregnancy or lactation excluded patients.

The J gene is TRBJ1-1, the V gene TRBV7-8, with D possibly being TRBD1 (5 bases). This sequence originates from a man younger than 35 with Graves' hyperthyroidism. The sample consisted of blood. The CDR3 region is CASSLGGGTSAEAFF. The CDR3 DNA sequence: TGTGCCAGCAGCTTAGGTGGGGGAACAAGCGCTGAAGCTTTCTTT.